The T cell receptor beta chain described here comes from a study of blood T cell repertoires in COVID-19. Across the whole study: PBMCs, B-cell-depleted T cells, or T cells provided the cDNA or gDNA that made up the material.

Per germline, CDR1 SGDLS and CDR2 YYNGEE. This CDR3 comprises 14 residues. V trimming: 0 bases; J trimming: 4 bases; junction bases outside the gene matches: 0. Generated by immunoSEQ multiplex PCR, the TCRdb table keeps only in-frame clones and is missing some. The sample includes about 270,000 clones, about 89% of them seen just once. Comment on this clone: Other DNA sequences in the same sample also yield this CDR3.

The source is a man aged 35 to 55 with active or convalescent COVID-19. Sequencing used peripheral blood. The chain is built from TRBV9 and TRBJ1-2; 10 positions match TRBD1. This CDR3 reads CASSVGDRGYGYTF. For the CDR3, the DNA is TGTGCCAGCAGCGTAGGGGACAGGGGCTATGGCTACACCTTC.